One sample yielded the 13 T cell receptor beta chains listed below, sequenced in a study of blood T cell repertoires in COVID-19. TCRdb's table, derived via immunoSEQ multiplex PCR, lists solely in-frame clones and lacks some. The data show around 30,000 clones, with roughly 73% seen just once and roughly 14% held by the top ten. Source material: peripheral blood. These receptors were taken from an older man with active or convalescent COVID-19.

The rearrangement links TRBV7-9 to TRBJ2-2; 10 bases map to TRBD2. The CDR3 consists of 14 residues. V was pared by 8 bases and J by 5 bases, with 5 bases of the junction left unmatched. Germline CDR1 reads SEHNR; CDR2 reads FQNEAQ (reference sequence). DNA for the CDR3: TGTGCCAGCCCGGGACTAGCGTTTACCGGGGAGCTGTTTTTT. It yields the protein CASPGLAFTGELFF.

The chain links TRBV11-2 to TRBJ2-7, with D uncertain. Germline V lookup: CDR1 SGHAT, CDR2 FQNNGV. The CDR3 runs 11 residues. The V end lost 1 base, the J end lost 5 bases, and 3 bases lay between the germline ends. The CDR3 reads CASSLGHEQYF. The CDR3 DNA is TGTGCCAGCAGCTTAGGGCACGAGCAGTACTTC.

The chain employs TRBV19 and TRBJ1-6; D gene unclear. The germline gives CDR1 LNHDA, CDR2 SQIVND (reference sequence). The CDR3 is 13 residues long. V lost 5 bases and J lost 6, with 8 bases in between. The CDR3 protein is CASSAGGNSPLHF. The CDR3 DNA reads as TGTGCCAGTAGTGCGGGTGGTAATTCACCCCTCCACTTT.

The chain carries TRBV7-9 and TRBJ2-2; tentative D call: TRBD2 (5 bases). V was shortened by 3 bases and J by 4 bases, with 9 bases between the two germline ends. Germline-derived CDR1 and CDR2 are SEHNR and FQNEAQ (reference sequence). The CDR3 has 14 amino acids. The CDR3 region is CASSFMGSTGELFF. The CDR3 coding sequence is TGTGCCAGCAGCTTTATGGGGAGCACCGGGGAGCTGTTTTTT. Full variable domain (remainder filled in from reference TRBV7-9 and TRBJ2-2): DTGVSQNPRHKITKRGQNVTFRCDPISEHNRLYWYRQTLGQGPEFLTYFQNEAQLEKSRLLSDRFSAERPKGSFSTLEIQRTEQGDSAMYLCASSFMGSTGELFFGEGSRLTVL.

This chain joins TRBV28 and TRBJ2-1; TRBD2 matches 8 bases. With 3 bases clipped from V and 7 bases from J, the junction kept 14 bases outside the gene matches. The germline V gene has CDR1 MDHEN and CDR2 SYDVKM. The CDR3 sequence is 17 residues long. CDR3 residues: CASSFGPSGSGENEQFF. CDR3 sequence (DNA): TGTGCCAGCAGTTTCGGCCCAAGCGGGAGCGGAGAGAATGAGCAGTTCTTC.

J is TRBJ2-7 and V is TRBV28; 9 positions match TRBD1. Unmatched junction bases numbered 3, after V lost 3 bases and J lost 3 bases. This CDR3 is 14 amino acids long. CDR1 MDHEN and CDR2 SYDVKM come from the germline V gene. The CDR3 bases are TGTGCCAGCAGTTTGAGACAGGGGGTCTACGAGCAGTACTTC. Its protein product is CASSLRQGVYEQYF.

The rearrangement joins TRBV6-5 to TRBJ1-1; TRBD1 aligns across 9 bases. There are 15 residues in the CDR3. J gave up 8 bases and V 2 bases, and 9 bases lay outside the gene matches. Germline assignment: CDR1 MNHEY and CDR2 SVGAGI. The CDR3 sequence: CASSYGPQDRGEAFF. CDR3 in DNA: TGTGCCAGCAGTTACGGCCCCCAGGACAGGGGCGAAGCTTTCTTT.

This clone was counted once. The chain joins TRBV9 to TRBJ2-1, with 7 bases lining up with TRBD2. The CDR3 has 15 amino acids. Germline assignment: CDR1 SGDLS and CDR2 YYNGEE. V trimming: 3 bases; J trimming: 5 bases; junction bases outside the gene matches: 8. DNA for the CDR3: TGTGCCAGCAGCGCCGACGGACTAGAAAACAATGAGCAGTTCTTC. It is translated as CASSADGLENNEQFF. The complete variable domain, with remaining parts taken from reference TRBV9 and TRBJ2-1, reads DSGVTQTPKHLITATGQRVTLRCSPRSGDLSVYWYQQSLDQGLQFLIQYYNGEERAKGNILERFSAQQFPDLHSELNLSSLELGDSALYFCASSADGLENNEQFFGPGTRLTVL.

The rearrangement links TRBV15 to TRBJ1-5; a weak D match, TRBD1 (5 bases). V was trimmed by 1 base and J by 7 bases, leaving 14 bases between them. CDR1 and CDR2 (germline): LNHNV, YYDKDF (reference sequence). The CDR3 extends over 15 amino acids. CDR3 bases: TGTGCCACCAGCAGAGTTAGTCGGGGGATGCAGCCCCAGCATTTT. Its protein product is CATSRVSRGMQPQHF.

The V call is TRBV5-6, the J call TRBJ2-1; 8 bases match TRBD2. Germline assignment: CDR1 SGHDT and CDR2 YYEEEE. The junction had 6 bases not matched to a gene; V was cut back by 4 bases and J by 9 bases. The CDR3 sequence is 13 residues long. Here the CDR3 DNA reads TGTGCCAGCAGCCGCCTCGCGGGAGGTGAGCAGTTCTTC. As protein: CASSRLAGGEQFF.

The chain combines TRBV19 with TRBJ1-6; 10 bases are shared with TRBD1. The CDR3 consists of 15 residues. With 9 bases clipped from V and 7 bases from J, the junction kept 9 bases outside the gene matches. Germline lookup yields CDR1 LNHDA and CDR2 SQIVND (reference sequence). The CDR3 bases are TGTGCCAGCACTAAAGGACAGGGGGTGAATTCACCCCTCCACTTT. It encodes CASTKGQGVNSPLHF.

The CDR3 DNA reads TGTGCCAGCAGCGAAATAGGACAGATGAACACTGAAGCTTTCTTT. Its protein product is CASSEIGQMNTEAFF. The V and J genes are TRBV28 and TRBJ1-1, with TRBD1 as a possible D gene (6 bases). This CDR3 spans 15 amino acids. The germline gives CDR1 MDHEN, CDR2 SYDVKM. V lost 6 bases and J lost 0, with 14 bases in between.

This chain's CDR3 is CASSPARDTDTQYF. In nucleotides, the CDR3 is TGTGCCAGCAGCCCGGCTCGGGACACAGATACGCAGTATTTT. This chain joins TRBV7-9 and TRBJ2-3, with a possible D match to TRBD2 (5 bases). This CDR3 region has 14 residues. Looked up from germline, CDR1 is SEHNR and CDR2 is FQNEAQ (reference sequence). V lost 5 bases, J lost 2 bases, and 11 bases lay in between.